This T cell receptor beta chain was found in a study of naive CD8 T cells in extremely preterm neonates (dated by TCRdb to about 2017). Turning to the overall study: Sorted naive CD8+ T cells from four age groups (extremely preterm neonates, term neonates, young children and adults) were used in the study to compare TCRbeta CDR3 repertoires.

Concerning this clone: Its binding antigen is unknown. The sample holds no much larger clone one base away, and base qualities are not on file.

A two-step, bias-controlled multiplex PCR was used to amplify TCRbeta CDR3 regions from genomic DNA. Primers specific for every TRBV and TRBJ gene segment were used in the multiplex PCR. The immunoSEQ Assay was used to generate TCRbeta repertoire data. Per the authors' processing: To merge closely related sequences, reads went through filtering and clustering using a relative-frequency ratio and a modified nearest-neighbor algorithm. V, D and J gene assignments for CDR3 sequences followed IMGT annotation. Template counts were quantified against synthetic TCR CDR3 analog sequences and normalized for PCR amplification bias. Analyses were restricted to unique productive sequences, meaning in-frame CDR3 sequences without stop codons. The immunoSEQ Analyzer software was used to calculate clonality, defined as 1 minus Pielou's evenness, and iChao1 richness. JMP was used for statistical testing, with Student's t-test or a non-parametric test applied depending on Shapiro-Wilk normality results. TCRdb took this table from immuneACCESS and kept in-frame rearrangements with V and J called. Such tables lack part of the clones; where checked against another copy, unresolved V genes explain under half of the gap, and the rest is unexplained. V and J calls and clone size are copied from that table; D and trimming were computed from the DNA. This sample is represented by roughly 5,100 clones; nearly 95% of them were singletons. The ten largest clones capture 0.64% of the sample.

Reading from cysteine to phenylalanine, the CDR3 counts 14 amino acids. Just CDR3 DNA is preserved here, 42 bases in frame from base 1. The germline V gene sets CDR1 to MGHRA and CDR2 to YSYEKL. The trim is 6 bases for V and 1 base for J, with a gap of 12 bases between the germline ends. A few extremely preterm deliveries, at roughly 22-28 weeks of gestation, provided the preterm samples. The study excluded pregnancies involving fetal demise, active maternal HSV infection or known maternal HIV infection. A FACSAria III cell sorter was used to sort live, Annexin V-negative naive CD8+ T cells (CD3+CD8+CD45RA+CCR7+). Per sample, between roughly 20,000 and 110,000 naive CD8+ T cells were obtained by sorting. Preassembled standardized sampling kits were used to collect mixed venous-arterial cord blood. Cord blood was held at room temperature, and processing was completed within 4 hours of collection. Ficoll-Paque density gradient centrifugation of diluted blood was used to isolate mononuclear cells. Mononuclear cells were cryopreserved in approximately 10% DMSO with approximately 90% FBS and stored long term at -150°C before sorting. Thawed cells were stained with Annexin V and antibodies against CD3, CD8, CCR7 and CD45RA. The DNeasy Blood and Tissue Kit was used to extract genomic DNA from sorted cell pellets that had been snap-frozen.

The study at large found these results: As limitations, the authors pointed to a small sample size and variable productive template counts among preterm samples. A larger fraction of CDR3 nucleotide sequences was shared among preterm neonates (around 2.7%) than among term neonates (0.4%), young children (0.03%) and adults (0.01%). Compared with all other age groups, preterm neonates showed significantly lower iChao1 richness (p < 0.05) along with an even clone distribution, indicating a less rich repertoire. Prospective longitudinal studies of preterm and term neonates were called for by the authors so that T cell development could be tracked within individuals. Preterm CDR3s were shorter, with fewer N additions and less junctional trimming, and were closer to germline than those of older groups.

The clonotype originates from a boy who was born preterm. The sequenced sample consisted of naive CD8+ T cells from cord blood. The sequence is built from TRBV4-1 and TRBJ1-1, with no D gene named confidently. The CDR3: CASRLGWGNTEAFF. Here is the DNA: TGCGCCAGCAGATTGGGGTGGGGGAACACTGAAGCTTTCTTT.